This T cell receptor (beta chain) was found in a study of human T cells and chemical hapten exposure (dated by TCRdb to about 2021). General notes on the study: For sensitization, 2% DPC in acetone was applied to a roughly 2 cm by roughly 2 cm area of upper inner arm skin. Throughout the roughly 25-week study period, patients were also given weekly therapeutic DPC doses on the scalp. The study tracked peripheral blood TCR repertoire changes in vivo during primary and secondary sensitization to the hapten diphenylcyclopropenone (DPC) in alopecia patients. Blood was sampled from patients pre-sensitization (week 0) and at 2, 6 and about 24 weeks after DPC sensitization. Alopecia areata with under or over 50% scalp involvement, alopecia totalis and alopecia universalis were represented in the patient cohort, which was mostly female. Libraries were combined into a pool for sequencing, and differences in TCR yield between samples came mainly from small differences in library volumes within the pool. Patch testing was done on the upper back using Finn chambers containing 0.01% DPC, and results were scored after 6 days according to International Contact Dermatitis Research Group standards. For TCR sequencing, blood came from 25 to 35 alopecia patients at anywhere from one to four time points (pre-sensitization, 2, 6 and 24 weeks).

In the paper's terms, the time point label means: patch test 2, 6 weeks after DPC sensitization. In light of the paper, this sample's treatment or condition label describes: therapeutic diphenylcyclopropenone sensitization with weekly scalp DPC. At each patch-test visit, blood was drawn before the patch test was applied. Eligible patients were aged 18 to 70, diagnosed with alopecia, deemed suitable for DPC therapy, and excluded if pregnant. Unfractionated whole blood was collected in Tempus Blood RNA tubes, and total RNA was extracted from that blood. As encoded in the germline V gene, CDR1 is SGDLS while CDR2 is YYNGEE. Relative to germline, V is 0 bases shorter and J is 4 bases shorter, with 13 bases between their ends. The CDR3 holds 15 amino acids from the cysteine to the phenylalanine. Only the CDR3 portion is preserved as DNA: 45 bases, with reading frame beginning at the first base. Results the study describes overall, beyond this receptor: Patch test score was positively correlated with the number of PT1 expanded TCRs, with significance at thresholds 8, 16 and 32 but not at 4. Because every patient had alopecia, a presumed autoimmune disease, the patients' immune response might differ from that of healthy individuals. After repeated subsampling, changes were observed in the strength of the expansion versus patch-test correlation and in the threshold at which the correlation became significant. DPC sensitization did not change the number of TCRs with a frequency above 1 in 1000, and there was no evidence of changes in global repertoire structure. Compared with pre-sensitization or healthy control sets, expanded TCRs formed significantly more large CDR3 similarity clusters, which is consistent with antigen-driven responses.

This clonotype was seen a few times. The antigen it recognizes is unknown. Nothing much larger sits one base from this clone, and base qualities are not available. Preparation of the library involved RACE. The sequencer listed for this sample is NextSeq 500. Library preparation attached unique molecular identifiers to individual cDNA molecules for quantitative, reproducible TCR counting. Both TCR alpha and TCR beta chains were sequenced from each blood RNA sample. The authors' analysis ran thus. A median of around 100,000 TCRs per sample was observed, with a range of 23,224 to 690,600. V, J and CDR3 annotation of the TCR reads was performed with the Decombinator software suite. To make PS versus PT1 abundance plots, every sample was subsampled to the same number of TCRs (28,000). Expanded TCRs were defined as absent before sensitization and observed at least eight times at the 2-week time point. Starting from the raw public reads, TCRdb applied fastp trimming at Q25, assembled clones with MiXCR and retained in-frame beta chains. All rows with the same CDR3 protein become a single entry with the most common DNA and genes. TCRdb's processing, not the authors', yielded these V and J calls. Within this sample are about 54,000 distinct CDR3 sequences, with less than 10% of them counted one time only. The ten top clones hold approximately 1.7% of the sample.

This sequence originates from a woman aged 50 to 60 with alopecia areata. Some clones in this sample may be carry-over from other donors' samples. The rearranged chain carries TRBV9 and TRBJ1-1, with a weak D call of TRBD1 (5 bases match). The sample in question was whole blood, obtained in connection with sensitization to the hapten diphenylcyclopropenone (DPC). CDR3 loop: CASSVVPGLTTEAFF. The DNA sequence follows: TGTGCCAGCAGCGTAGTTCCAGGGTTGACCACTGAAGCTTTCTTT.